Listed below are T cell receptor beta chains from one sample, sequenced in a study of cytomegalovirus exposure and HLA in healthy donors. The protocol was immunoSEQ multiplex PCR, while the TCRdb copy is restricted to in-frame clones and leaves out a portion. Of under 200,000 clones in the sample, roughly three quarters are singletons; the top ten hold approximately 7%. Sample: PBMCs. The receptor source for this set is a male donor in good health and CMV-seropositive. CDR3s include the opening cysteine and the closing phenylalanine or tryptophan. D genes are given only for firm matches. Where a row states a size, it is once, few, many or the class of an expanded clone; other rows omit it.

D gene: .
J gene: TRBJ2-2
clone size: .
V gene: TRBV6-6
CDR3 DNA: TGTGCCAGCCTCCCCAGGGATACGGGCGGGGAGCTGTTTTTT
CDR3 protein: CASLPRDTGGELFF

D gene: .
J gene: TRBJ1-1
clone size: .
V gene: TRBV7-2
CDR3 DNA: TGTGCCAGCAGCCGGGGCACGGGGGGGCCCACTGAAGCTTTCTTT
CDR3 protein: CASSRGTGGPTEAFF

D gene: .
J gene: TRBJ2-3
clone size: .
V gene: TRBV19
CDR3 DNA: TGTGCCAGTAGTACCCTAGTGGAGACAGATACGCAGTATTTT
CDR3 protein: CASSTLVETDTQYF

D gene: .
J gene: TRBJ1-2
clone size: .
V gene: TRBV5-4
CDR3 DNA: TGTGCCAGCAGCCAGCGCCGGGACTATGGCTACACCTTC
CDR3 protein: CASSQRRDYGYTF

D gene: .
J gene: TRBJ2-3
clone size: .
V gene: TRBV9
CDR3 DNA: TGTGCCAGCAGCGTAGAGGGGGGGGGCCCAGATACGCAGTATTTT
CDR3 protein: CASSVEGGGPDTQYF

D gene: .
J gene: TRBJ1-1
clone size: .
V gene: TRBV9
CDR3 DNA: TGTGCCAGCAGCGTAGAGTGGGCTGGCACTGAAGCTTTCTTT
CDR3 protein: CASSVEWAGTEAFF

D gene: TRBD1
J gene: TRBJ1-5
clone size: .
V gene: TRBV6-1
CDR3 DNA: TGTGCCAGCAGCCGTGGCAGGGGGCTCGATCAGCCCCAGCATTTT
CDR3 protein: CASSRGRGLDQPQHF

D gene: .
J gene: TRBJ1-2
clone size: few
V gene: TRBV6-1
CDR3 DNA: TGTGCCAGCAGTGCGGGAGGGGCGCGGGTCTATGGCTACACCTTC
CDR3 protein: CASSAGGARVYGYTF

D gene: .
J gene: TRBJ1-3
clone size: once
V gene: TRBV5-1
CDR3 DNA: TGCGCCAGCAGCGGCTCCGGGAGTAGCTCTGGAAACACCATATATTTT
CDR3 protein: CASSGSGSSSGNTIYF

D gene: .
J gene: TRBJ1-5
clone size: .
V gene: TRBV11-2
CDR3 DNA: TGTGCCAGCAGCTTGGCCAATCAGCCCCAGCATTTT
CDR3 protein: CASSLANQPQHF

D gene: TRBD2
J gene: TRBJ2-1
clone size: .
V gene: TRBV30
CDR3 DNA: TGTGCCTGGACGGGGGGAGGAGAGCAGTTCTTC
CDR3 protein: CAWTGGGEQFF

D gene: .
J gene: TRBJ2-5
clone size: .
V gene: TRBV5-1
CDR3 DNA: TGCGCCAGCAGTGGCGGGGGCGAAGAGACCCAGTACTTC
CDR3 protein: CASSGGGEETQYF

D gene: TRBD1
J gene: TRBJ2-2
clone size: .
V gene: TRBV14
CDR3 DNA: TGTGCCAGCAGCCCATTTCCGGGACAGGGACCGGTGCGTCCCGGGGAGCTGTTTTTT
CDR3 protein: CASSPFPGQGPVRPGELFF

D gene: TRBD2
J gene: TRBJ2-7
clone size: .
V gene: TRBV28
CDR3 DNA: TGTGCCAGCAGTTTAGTCCTAGCGGGGTCTAGCTCCTACGAGCAGTACTTC
CDR3 protein: CASSLVLAGSSSYEQYF

D gene: TRBD1
J gene: TRBJ1-2
clone size: .
V gene: TRBV7-9
CDR3 DNA: TGTGCCAGCAGCTTACCGGGACAGGGTGATGGCTACACCTTC
CDR3 protein: CASSLPGQGDGYTF

D gene: TRBD1
J gene: TRBJ1-1
clone size: .
V gene: TRBV14
CDR3 DNA: TGTGCCAGCAGCCTAACAGGGGGAAGTGAAGCTTTCTTT
CDR3 protein: CASSLTGGSEAFF

D gene: TRBD1
J gene: TRBJ1-1
clone size: .
V gene: TRBV6-5
CDR3 DNA: TGTGCCAGCAGTAGGGACAGAAACACTGAAGCTTTCTTT
CDR3 protein: CASSRDRNTEAFF

D gene: .
J gene: TRBJ2-7
clone size: .
V gene: TRBV19
CDR3 DNA: TGTGCCAGTAGTATGGGGCCCTCCTACGAGCAGTACTTC
CDR3 protein: CASSMGPSYEQYF

D gene: .
J gene: TRBJ1-6
clone size: .
V gene: TRBV14
CDR3 DNA: TGTGCCAGCAGCCAAGAAGCGCGACAGCTAGGAGGGTCACCCCTCCACTTT
CDR3 protein: CASSQEARQLGGSPLHF

D gene: TRBD1
J gene: TRBJ1-2
clone size: .
V gene: TRBV11-2
CDR3 DNA: TGTGCCACCCAATCGACAGGGAGGTATGGCTACACCTTC
CDR3 protein: CATQSTGRYGYTF

D gene: .
J gene: TRBJ1-6
clone size: .
V gene: TRBV6-5
CDR3 DNA: TGTGCCAGCAGTTCCGACAGCGCTACCTATAATTCACCCCTCCACTTT
CDR3 protein: CASSSDSATYNSPLHF

D gene: TRBD1
J gene: TRBJ2-2
clone size: .
V gene: TRBV30
CDR3 DNA: TGTGCCTGGAGATCACAGGGGTTCACCGGGGAGCTGTTTTTT
CDR3 protein: CAWRSQGFTGELFF

D gene: TRBD1
J gene: TRBJ2-7
clone size: .
V gene: TRBV5-1
CDR3 DNA: TGCGCCAGCAGCGTCACTGTTTCGGGACAGGCCACCTACGAGCAGTACTTC
CDR3 protein: CASSVTVSGQATYEQYF

D gene: .
J gene: TRBJ1-5
clone size: few
V gene: TRBV4-1
CDR3 DNA: TGCGCCAGCTGCAGGGCCTTCAGGAGCAATCAGCCCCAGCATTTT
CDR3 protein: CASCRAFRSNQPQHF

D gene: TRBD2
J gene: TRBJ2-2
clone size: .
V gene: TRBV4-2
CDR3 DNA: TGTGCCAGCCGGGGCGGGGGGGCCACCGGGGAGCTGTTTTTT
CDR3 protein: CASRGGGATGELFF

D gene: TRBD2
J gene: TRBJ2-1
clone size: .
V gene: TRBV9
CDR3 DNA: TGTGCCAGCAGCGTTAGCGGGGGGGTCAATGAGCAGTTCTTC
CDR3 protein: CASSVSGGVNEQFF

D gene: TRBD2
J gene: TRBJ2-3
clone size: .
V gene: TRBV11-3
CDR3 DNA: TGTGCCAGCAGCTCTAGCGGGGCTAGCACAGATACGCAGTATTTT
CDR3 protein: CASSSSGASTDTQYF

D gene: .
J gene: TRBJ2-1
clone size: .
V gene: TRBV27
CDR3 DNA: TGTGCCAGCAGGGCAGGGGGGACCTACAATGAGCAGTTCTTC
CDR3 protein: CASRAGGTYNEQFF

D gene: TRBD1
J gene: TRBJ2-7
clone size: .
V gene: TRBV6-5
CDR3 DNA: TGTGCCAGCAGTTTTGGACAGGGGCGCCAGTACTTC
CDR3 protein: CASSFGQGRQYF

D gene: TRBD2
J gene: TRBJ2-1
clone size: .
V gene: TRBV11-1
CDR3 DNA: TGTGCCAGCAGGCCCAGCGGGGGTTACAATGAGCAGTTCTTC
CDR3 protein: CASRPSGGYNEQFF

D gene: TRBD1
J gene: TRBJ2-4
clone size: .
V gene: TRBV4-3
CDR3 DNA: TGCGCCAGCAGCCAAGATAACAGGGGAAACATTCAGTACTTC
CDR3 protein: CASSQDNRGNIQYF

D gene: TRBD2
J gene: TRBJ2-1
clone size: .
V gene: TRBV12-5
CDR3 DNA: TGTGCTAGTGGTTTGGCCAAGACCGGGACTAGCGGGGACAATGAGCAGTTCTTC
CDR3 protein: CASGLAKTGTSGDNEQFF

D gene: .
J gene: TRBJ1-1
clone size: .
V gene: TRBV10-2
CDR3 DNA: TGCGCCAGCAGTGGGGTTGGACTTTCTAACACTGAAGCTTTCTTT
CDR3 protein: CASSGVGLSNTEAFF

D gene: TRBD2
J gene: TRBJ2-1
clone size: .
V gene: TRBV19
CDR3 DNA: TGTGCCAGTAGTATGAGTAGCGGGGGGTACAATGAGCAGTTCTTC
CDR3 protein: CASSMSSGGYNEQFF

D gene: TRBD1
J gene: TRBJ1-4
clone size: .
V gene: TRBV5-1
CDR3 DNA: TGCGCCAGCAGCGTGGACAGGGGTCCTTATAATGAAAAACTGTTTTTT
CDR3 protein: CASSVDRGPYNEKLFF